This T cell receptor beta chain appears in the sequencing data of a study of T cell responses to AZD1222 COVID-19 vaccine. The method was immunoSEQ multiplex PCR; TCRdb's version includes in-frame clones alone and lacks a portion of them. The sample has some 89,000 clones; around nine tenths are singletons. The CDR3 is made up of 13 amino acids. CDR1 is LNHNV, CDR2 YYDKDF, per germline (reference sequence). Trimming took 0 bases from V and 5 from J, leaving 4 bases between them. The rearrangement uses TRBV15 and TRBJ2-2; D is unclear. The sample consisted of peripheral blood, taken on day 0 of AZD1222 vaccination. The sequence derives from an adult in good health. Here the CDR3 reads CATSRDLTGELFF. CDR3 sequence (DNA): TGTGCCACCAGCAGAGATCTGACCGGGGAGCTGTTTTTT. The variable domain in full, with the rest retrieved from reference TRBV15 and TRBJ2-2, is DAMVIQNPRYQVTQFGKPVTLSCSQTLNHNVMYWYQQKSSQAPKLLFHYYDKDFNNEADTPDNFQSRRPNTSFCFLDIRSPGLGDTAMYLCATSRDLTGELFFGEGSRLTVL.